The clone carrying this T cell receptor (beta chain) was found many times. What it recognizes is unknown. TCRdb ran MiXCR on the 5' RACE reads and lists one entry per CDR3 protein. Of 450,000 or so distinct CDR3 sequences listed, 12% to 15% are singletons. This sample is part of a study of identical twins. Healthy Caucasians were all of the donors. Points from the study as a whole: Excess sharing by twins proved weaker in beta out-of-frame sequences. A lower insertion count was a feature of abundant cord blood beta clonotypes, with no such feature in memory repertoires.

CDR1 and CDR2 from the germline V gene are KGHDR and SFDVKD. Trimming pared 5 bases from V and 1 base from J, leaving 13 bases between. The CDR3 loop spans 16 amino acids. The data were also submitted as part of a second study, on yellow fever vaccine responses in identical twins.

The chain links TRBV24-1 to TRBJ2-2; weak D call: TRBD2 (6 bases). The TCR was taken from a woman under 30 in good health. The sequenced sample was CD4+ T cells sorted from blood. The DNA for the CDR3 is TGTGCCACCAGTGGGCCCGGGACTGTGAACACCGGGGAGCTGTTTTTT. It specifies CATSGPGTVNTGELFF.